This T cell receptor (beta chain) derives from a study of T cells after yellow fever vaccination (dated by TCRdb to about 2019). Turning to the overall study: The SMART-Seq v4 Ultra Low Input RNA kit was used to prepare libraries from fractions with low cell numbers. To follow T-cell clones before and after both primary and booster YFV17D yellow fever vaccination, bulk TCR alpha and beta repertoires underwent longitudinal sequencing. Two healthy male donors, one aged 18 to 30 and one aged 30 to 39 years, were included in the cohort. Bulk PBMC replicates and cell subsets were isolated from blood drawn at multiple timepoints before and after both primary and secondary immunization.

The CDR3 holds 13 amino acids from the cysteine to the phenylalanine. Solely the CDR3 DNA is kept, with 39 bases framed from the first base. The V end loses 0 bases and the J end loses 4 bases, and a stretch of 7 bases separates them. CDR1 and CDR2 are read off the germline V gene (reference sequence) as DFQATT and SNEGSKA. Per the publication, the treatment or condition label means: live attenuated yellow fever vaccine strain. PBMCs were isolated from peripheral blood using a standard Ficoll-Paque protocol. Dynabeads CD4 and CD8 positive selection kits were used to isolate CD4 and CD8 T-cell fractions. TriZol was used to extract RNA from bulk PBMCs, CD4 and CD8 fractions, and dextramer-positive and dextramer-negative fractions. What the authors observed across the whole study: A small fraction of clonotypes appeared in both the CD4 and CD8 compartments, likely as a result of convergent recombination. Most clones expanded after primary vaccination (around 96% of CD4 and approximately 86% of CD8) were re-detected after the booster, suggesting that broad memory maintenance occurred. Compared with the primary T-cell response, the secondary T-cell response was weaker but faster, peaking on day 5 rather than day 15. Computational filtering was required because FACS-sorted repertoires could contain abundant contaminating clonotypes from the bulk population. The study included only a couple of donors, which limits how far the findings can be generalized.

Concerning this clonotype itself: The clone's antigen remains unknown. The sample holds no much larger clone one base away, and base qualities are not on file.

Reads for this sample came from an Illumina NovaSeq 6000. TCR cDNA was synthesized by 5'RACE template switching, through which a universal primer site and unique molecular identifiers were introduced. cDNA synthesis was primed from both the TCR alpha and TCR beta constant segments. Two PCR steps were used to amplify libraries, with sample barcodes and sequencing adapters being added in the second step. Sequencing of libraries was done on Illumina HiSeq 2500 (2x100 bp) or NovaSeq (2x150 bp). The paper's processing steps were these. Reads were demultiplexed and collapsed into UMI consensus sequences with MIGEC, and V(D)J alignment was performed with MiXCR. Vaccine-responding clonotypes were identified with edgeR using replicate PBMC samples, with FDR below 0.01 and a log2 fold change above 5 up to day 15 being required. Each bulk clonotype received a CD4 or CD8 identity based on whether the sequenced CD4 or CD8 repertoire contained that clonotype at higher abundance. The public reads were run again by TCRdb, first through fastp at Q25 and then through MiXCR, and only productive beta chains were kept. Entries that share a CDR3 protein sequence are merged under the most common genes and DNA. TCRdb, rather than the study authors, made the V and J calls. This sample lists a few hundred thousand distinct CDR3 sequences; roughly 9% were detected once. The ten largest clones add up to about 3% of the sample.

The chain uses TRBV20-1 and TRBJ1-3; the D gene assignment is ambiguous. This specimen was CD4+ T cells sorted from PBMCs, taken 5 days after the yellow fever booster vaccination. The clonotype was recovered from a man aged 18 to 29 who received the YFV17D yellow fever vaccine. CDR3 region: CSARDEGGNTIYF. The nucleotide sequence is TGCAGTGCTAGAGACGAGGGAGGAAACACCATATATTTT.